These 26 T cell receptor beta chains share one sample of origin, sequenced in a study of T cell repertoires in cytomegalovirus infection (dated by TCRdb to the late 2010s). Instrument used: Illumina HiSeq 1500. TCRdb reran the public reads through fastp at Q25 and MiXCR, keeping productive beta chains. Merged by CDR3 protein, the rows form single entries marked with the most common genes and DNA. The sample yields 40,000 to 60,000 distinct CDR3 sequences; about a fifth were counted once. Approximately 90% of the sample is taken by the ten largest. No antigens are known for them. The sample's treatment or condition label is to be understood as: in vitro stimulation with specific CMV peptide epitopes to enrich CMV-specific T cells. The specimen comprised CD8+ T cells from cultured PBMCs, sampled from culture after CMV antigen stimulation. The receptors derive from a human donor in good health (CMV status not recorded). Some clones in this sample may be carry-over from other donors' samples.

V and J are TRBV12-3 or TRBV12-4 and TRBJ2-1, with D maybe TRBD2 (6 bases). V was shortened by 8 bases and J by 8 bases, with 13 bases between the two germline ends. The CDR3 extends over 12 amino acids. In DNA form, the CDR3 reads TGTGCCAGCTGCGAATGGGGGGATGAGCAGTTCTTC. This encodes CASCEWGDEQFF.

The rearrangement links TRBV6-6 to TRBJ1-1, with unresolved D. V was pared by 7 bases and J by 6 bases, with 15 bases between. The CDR3 sequence is 13 residues long. Germline lookup yields CDR1 MNHNY and CDR2 SVGAGI (reference sequence). In DNA form, the CDR3 reads TGTGCCAGCATCTACAGTTTGAGGGCTGAAGCTTTCTTT. Its protein is CASIYSLRAEAFF.

This rearrangement joins TRBV7-2 to TRBJ1-3; D not resolved. The CDR3 sequence is 16 residues long. CDR1 and CDR2 (germline): SGHTA, FQGNSA. V was trimmed by 1 base and J by 0 bases, leaving 10 bases between them. This CDR3 reads CASSLEGPLSGNTIYF. Written as DNA, the CDR3 is TGTGCCAGCAGCTTAGAAGGGCCTCTCTCTGGAAACACCATATATTTT. Full variable domain (outside the CDR3, taken from reference TRBV7-2 and TRBJ1-3): GAGVSQSPSNKVTEKGKDVELRCDPISGHTALYWYRQSLGQGLEFLIYFQGNSAPDKSGLPSDRFSAERTGGSVSTLTIQRTQQEDSAVYLCASSLEGPLSGNTIYFGEGSWLTVV.

The chain carries TRBV7-9 and TRBJ1-5; D is unclear. The length of the CDR3 is 10 residues. Germline V gene data show CDR1 as SEHNR and CDR2 as FQNEAQ (reference sequence). Trimming took off 5 bases at V and 10 bases at J, with 6 bases between the two ends. Here the CDR3 DNA reads TGTGCCAGCAGCGGGCAACCCCAGCATTTT. Its translation: CASSGQPQHF.

This clonotype was counted only a few times. V and J are TRBV4-1 and TRBJ2-1, with 11 bases aligning to TRBD2. This CDR3 is 16 amino acids long. Germline lookup yields CDR1 MGHRA and CDR2 YSYEKL. The V gene end was trimmed by 1 base and the J gene end by 2 bases; junction bases not matched to a gene: 1. Written as DNA, the CDR3 is TGCGCCAGCAGCCAAGGACTAGCGGGAACCTACAATGAGCAGTTCTTC. Its protein is CASSQGLAGTYNEQFF.

This clonotype was detected a few times. The chain has TRBV7-9 and TRBJ2-1, with D possibly matching TRBD2 (5 bases). The V gene lost 5 bases and the J gene lost 2 bases, with 13 bases spanning the gap. Germline CDR1 is SEHNR and CDR2 is FQNEAQ (reference sequence). The CDR3 spans 15 residues. The CDR3 is CASSVDPSPYNEQFF. The CDR3 DNA is TGTGCCAGCAGCGTGGACCCTAGCCCCTACAATGAGCAGTTCTTC.

This clonotype came up a few times. V usage is TRBV25-1 and J usage is TRBJ1-4; 7 nucleotides line up with TRBD1. J gave up 5 bases and V 1 base, and 1 base lay outside the gene matches. CDR3 length: 14 amino acids. Germline V gene lookup returns CDR1 MGHDK and CDR2 SYGVNS. CDR3 loop: CASSEWDRNEKLFF. In nucleotides, the CDR3 is TGTGCCAGCAGTGAATGGGACAGAAATGAAAAACTGTTTTTT.

The chain couples TRBV10-3 to TRBJ2-1; 7 bases map to TRBD1. CDR3 length: 15 residues. Losses at the gene ends were 2 bases for V and 5 bases for J; bases not matched to a gene: 6. Germline V gene sequence: CDR1 ENHRY, CDR2 SYGVKD. The CDR3 loop reads CAISEQTGWNNEQFF. The CDR3, as DNA: TGTGCCATCAGTGAGCAGACAGGGTGGAACAATGAGCAGTTCTTC.

The rearrangement links TRBV12-3 or TRBV12-4 to TRBJ2-2; a possible D gene is TRBD2 (5 bases). The CDR3 extends over 12 amino acids. V was pared by 7 bases and J by 7 bases, with 10 bases between. The CDR3 reads CASTPGNGELFF. CDR3 in DNA: TGTGCCAGCACCCCCGGGAACGGGGAGCTGTTTTTT.

A word on this clonotype: Sequence at one end of the junction differs from germline and may be a read error. CDR3 DNA: TGTGCCAGCAGCTTACAAGGGACCCAGTACTTC. Translated, it gives CASSLQGTQYF. The chain combines TRBV7-3 with TRBJ2-5; D uncertain. This CDR3 contains 11 residues. Per germline, CDR1 SGHTA and CDR2 FQGTGA.

Remarks on this clonotype: The junction differs from germline at one of its ends, possibly a read error. The genes are TRBV7-6 and TRBJ2-5; 7 positions match TRBD2. The CDR3 consists of 16 residues. Germline V gene data show CDR1 as SGHVS and CDR2 as FNYEAQ. CDR3 loop: CASSLEASGNQGTQYF. The CDR3 DNA reads as TGTGCCAGCAGCTTAGAGGCTAGCGGAAACCAAGGGACCCAGTACTTC. Filled out from reference TRBV7-6 and TRBJ2-5, the complete variable domain reads GAGVSQSPRYKVTKRGQDVALRCDPISGHVSLYWYRQALGQGPEFLTYFNYEAQQDKSGLPNDRFSAERPEGSISTLTIQRTEQRDSAMYRCASSLEASGNQGTQYFGPGTRLLVL.

The V gene is TRBV7-9, the J gene TRBJ1-6; tentatively, D is TRBD1 (5 bases). This CDR3 spans 15 amino acids. From germline, CDR1 is SEHNR and CDR2 FQNEAQ (reference sequence). V lost 7 bases and J 12 bases, leaving 22 bases between the germline ends. The CDR3: CASTPLGQGEIPLHF. CDR3 sequence (DNA): TGTGCCAGCACTCCTCTCGGGCAGGGCGAAATACCCCTCCACTTT.

V usage is TRBV9 and J usage is TRBJ2-2, with 8 bases matching TRBD1. Germline assignment: CDR1 SGDLS and CDR2 YYNGEE. This CDR3 spans 15 amino acids. V lost 10 bases, J lost 3 bases, and 11 bases stayed unmatched. The CDR3: CASKEGTGDTGELFF. The CDR3, as DNA: TGTGCCTCCAAGGAGGGGACAGGAGACACCGGGGAGCTGTTTTTT.

This rearrangement joins TRBV29-1 to TRBJ2-1, with unresolved D. Germline assignment: CDR1 SQVTM and CDR2 ANQGSEA. V was pared by 2 bases and J by 3 bases, with 11 bases between. The CDR3 is 14 amino acids. The CDR3 is CSVEPRSIYNEQFF. CDR3 DNA sequence: TGCAGCGTTGAACCTAGATCGATCTACAATGAGCAGTTCTTC.

The chain uses TRBV7-9 and TRBJ2-1, with TRBD1 matching 10 bases. The CDR3 length is 19 residues. The trim removed 4 bases at V and 2 bases at J, leaving 14 bases unmatched. Germline CDR1 SEHNR, CDR2 FQNEAQ (reference sequence). The DNA for the CDR3 is TGTGCCAGCAGCTCCCCCCTGCGGGGACAGGGGCTTACCTACAATGAGCAGTTCTTC. This encodes CASSSPLRGQGLTYNEQFF.

This clonotype was picked up a small number of times. V gene TRBV4-3 combines with J gene TRBJ2-7; 12 bases map to TRBD2. Per germline, CDR1 LGHNA and CDR2 YSLEER. The CDR3 totals 17 residues. With 0 bases clipped from V and 1 base from J, the junction kept 4 bases outside the gene matches. CDR3 sequence: CASSQDGTSGGSYEQYF. The CDR3 region has the DNA TGCGCCAGCAGCCAAGATGGAACTAGCGGGGGGTCCTACGAGCAGTACTTC.

CDR3: CASSIPGFYNEQFF. CDR3 in DNA: TGTGCCAGTAGTATTCCGGGATTCTACAATGAGCAGTTCTTC. The chain links TRBV19 to TRBJ2-1; a weak D match, TRBD2 (5 bases). The CDR3 is 14 residues long. Germline V gives CDR1 LNHDA, CDR2 SQIVND (reference sequence). Trimming pared 3 bases from V and 3 bases from J, leaving 9 bases between.

This clonotype was detected a few times. This chain connects TRBV5-1 to TRBJ2-1, with D unclear. Per the germline V gene, CDR1 is SGHRS and CDR2 is YFSETQ. Trimming took off 3 bases at V and 5 bases at J, with 9 bases between the two ends. The CDR3 contains 13 residues. Written as DNA, the CDR3 is TGCGCCAGCAGCTACAACACCCACAATGAGCAGTTCTTC. Translating it yields CASSYNTHNEQFF. Drawing the rest from reference TRBV5-1 and TRBJ2-1, the complete variable domain is KAGVTQTPRYLIKTRGQQVTLSCSPISGHRSVSWYQQTPGQGLQFLFEYFSETQRNKGNFPGRFSGRQFSNSRSEMNVSTLELGDSALYLCASSYNTHNEQFFGPGTRLTVL.

In this sample, this clonotype turned up a few times. V and J are TRBV27 and TRBJ2-7; a possible D gene is TRBD1 (5 bases). Trimming took 3 bases from V and 2 from J, leaving 11 bases between them. In germline, CDR1 is MNHEY, CDR2 SMNVEV (reference sequence). The CDR3 is 14 amino acids. CDR3 DNA sequence: TGTGCCAGCAGTTTTCGCCGGACACCCTACGAGCAGTACTTC. This codes for CASSFRRTPYEQYF.

This clonotype was counted a few times. The CDR3 region is CASSLVEGDEQYF. Written as DNA, the CDR3 is TGTGCCAGCAGTTTAGTTGAAGGGGACGAGCAGTACTTC. V and J are TRBV12-3 or TRBV12-4 and TRBJ2-7, with D possibly matching TRBD1 (5 bases). The CDR3 contains 13 residues. With 1 base removed from V and 5 bases from J, the gap between germline ends came to 9 bases.

The rearrangement uses TRBV13 and TRBJ2-7; a weak D match, TRBD1 (6 bases). This CDR3 contains 13 residues. Germline V gives CDR1 PRHDT, CDR2 FYEKMQ (reference sequence). V was trimmed by 4 bases and J by 2 bases, leaving 9 bases between them. In DNA form, the CDR3 reads TGTGCCAGCAGCTCACAGGGCCCCTACGAGCAGTACTTC. It yields the protein CASSSQGPYEQYF.

The V call is TRBV7-9, the J call TRBJ1-1; 7 bases line up with TRBD1. The CDR3 has 14 amino acids. Per germline, CDR1 SEHNR and CDR2 FQNEAQ (reference sequence). Germline trimming cut 6 bases from V and 3 bases from J; bases unmatched to any gene: 7. The CDR3 region is CASRVPGQYTEAFF. The CDR3, as DNA: TGTGCCAGCAGAGTTCCGGGACAGTACACTGAAGCTTTCTTT.

In this sample, this clonotype turned up a few times. The gene calls are TRBV7-2 and TRBJ2-1, with 9 positions matching TRBD1. The CDR3 runs 17 residues. CDR1 and CDR2 from the germline V gene are SGHTA and FQGNSA. V was clipped by 5 bases and J by 6 bases; unmatched bases: 14. The CDR3 nucleotides are TGTGCCAGCAGCCTTAAGTTCGGACAGGGGTATACCAATGAGCAGTTCTTC. Translating gives CASSLKFGQGYTNEQFF.

This clonotype occurred once. The V call is TRBV15, the J call TRBJ1-4; TRBD1 might be the D (5 bases). The CDR3 totals 15 residues. CDR1 and CDR2 from the germline V gene are LNHNV and YYDKDF (reference sequence). Trimming pared 0 bases from V and 7 bases from J, leaving 12 bases between. This CDR3 is CATSRDFGAGEKLFF. The CDR3 DNA reads TGTGCCACCAGCAGAGATTTCGGGGCGGGTGAAAAACTGTTTTTT.

The V gene is TRBV7-2, the J gene TRBJ2-3; no firm D call. This CDR3 is built from 17 residues. Germline V CDR1 and CDR2: SGHTA, FQGNSA. V was shortened by 6 bases and J by 2 bases, with 21 bases between the two germline ends. The CDR3 DNA follows: TGTGCCAGCAGATTAAGCCAGGACGGAGTCTCCACAGATACGCAGTATTTT. It encodes CASRLSQDGVSTDTQYF.

V and J are TRBV6-2 or TRBV6-3 and TRBJ2-7, with D maybe TRBD1 (6 bases). The tail of the sequence fits TRBJ2-5 better, so the J call may be wrong. From germline, CDR1 is MNHEY and CDR2 SVGEGT. This CDR3 comprises 14 residues. The CDR3 here is CASSSLDRQETQYF. The CDR3, as DNA: TGTGCCAGCAGTTCCCTCGACAGGCAAGAGACCCAGTACTTC.